This T cell receptor beta chain was recorded in a study of T cells in pancreatic ductal adenocarcinoma. The method was immunoSEQ multiplex PCR; TCRdb's version includes in-frame clones alone and lacks a portion of them. The repertoire holds about 29,000 clones, roughly nine tenths seen once, with more than 2% in the top ten. No neoadjuvant therapy was given to the selected pancreatic ductal adenocarcinoma patients before their surgery. The germline V gene has CDR1 SGHDT and CDR2 YYEEEE. This CDR3 has 18 residues. Comments on this clone: The junction departs from the called germline gene at one end, perhaps through a read error.

The rearrangement uses TRBV5-6 and TRBJ2-1; 10 bases map to TRBD2. This clonotype was sampled from a human donor with pancreatic ductal adenocarcinoma. Input material: PBMCs. CDR3 nucleotides: TGTGCCAGCAGCTTACGGACTAGCGGCAGTCGGGGCTACGATGAGCAGTTCTTC. Translating it yields CASSLRTSGSRGYDEQFF.